This T cell receptor (beta chain) was sequenced for a study of Tregs in tolerant kidney transplant recipients. Thawed PBMCs were FACS-sorted into unstimulated CD4+CD25+CD127- regulatory T cells, CD4+CD25- non-regulatory cells, CD4 and CD8 cells. Germline values: CDR1 MNHNS, CDR2 SASEGT. The CDR3 totals 14 residues. Trimming shortened V by 7 bases and J by 5 bases, and 17 bases separated the two germline ends. With respect to this clone: The antigen is undetermined.

Generated by immunoSEQ multiplex PCR, the TCRdb table keeps only in-frame clones and is missing some. The sample gives roughly 99,000 clones, 90% to 95% of which show up once; 0.4% to 0.55% is in the top ten. Findings and caveats of the study: Tolerant patients' donor-specific Tregs expanded beyond overall Tregs, suggesting antigen-driven growth.

The receptor comes from a human donor who received a combined kidney and bone marrow transplant. Sequencing used CD4+ T cells from blood, obtained before the transplant. The genes are TRBV6-1 and TRBJ1-1, with a tentative D call TRBD1 (5 bases). CDR3 sequence reads: CASINRGARTEAFF. The CDR3, as DNA: TGTGCCAGCATCAATCGCGGGGCGCGAACTGAAGCTTTCTTT.